Below are 24 T cell receptor beta chains sequenced from a single sample in a study of identical twins (dated by TCRdb to about 2016). Library generation was performed with 5' RACE. Instrument used: Illumina HiSeq 2000. TCRdb reprocessing: public reads trimmed at Q25 with fastp, clones called with MiXCR, in-frame beta chains kept. CDR3 protein sequences are deduplicated, and each keeps its most common genes and DNA. Here the sample has 1.5 million to 2 million distinct CDR3 sequences; less than 40% occur a single time. Together, the top ten hold about 0.3% of the sample. The source material was cord blood. Receptors originate from a newborn girl in good health.

In its sample, this clonotype was seen many times. The chain links TRBV25-1 to TRBJ1-6; 8 bases match TRBD1. The CDR3 is 16 amino acids. Per the germline V gene, CDR1 is MGHDK and CDR2 is SYGVNS. V lost 1 base, J lost 7 bases, and 6 bases stayed unmatched. The CDR3 sequence is CASSESGRGLNSPLHF. CDR3 DNA sequence: TGTGCCAGCAGTGAATCAGGCAGGGGGCTAAATTCACCCCTCCACTTT.

In this sample, this clonotype turned up a few times. The J gene is TRBJ2-5, the V gene TRBV5-1; 10 bases match TRBD1. The end of the DNA is better explained by TRBJ2-7, so the J call may be wrong. The V gene's germline CDR1 is SGHRS and CDR2 YFSETQ. CDR3 length: 14 residues. CDR3 sequence: CASSLRTGGDEQYF. CDR3 coding DNA: TGCGCCAGCAGCCTTAGGACAGGGGGGGACGAGCAGTACTTC.

This clonotype was seen only a few times. V and J are TRBV29-1 and TRBJ2-5; TRBD2 matches at 7 bases. The CDR3 runs to 13 residues. J lost 4 bases, V lost 3 bases, and 5 bases had no gene match. CDR1 is SQVTM and CDR2 is ANQGSEA in the germline V gene. This chain's CDR3 is CSVEFGGGETQYF. In DNA form, the CDR3 reads TGCAGCGTTGAGTTCGGCGGGGGAGAGACCCAGTACTTC.

This chain connects TRBV20-1 to TRBJ2-5; 11 positions match TRBD2. This CDR3 region has 18 residues. Germline V gives CDR1 DFQATT, CDR2 SNEGSKA (reference sequence). Losses at the gene ends were 1 base for V and 11 bases for J; bases not matched to a gene: 21. The CDR3 DNA follows: TGCAGTGCTAGAGGACAGGAAAGGGTGACTAGCGGGGACAATGAGCAGTACTTC. Translating it yields CSARGQERVTSGDNEQYF.

Notes on this clonotype: A much larger clone is a single base away; this may be a read error. The V and J genes are TRBV18 and TRBJ1-2; a weak D match, TRBD1 (5 bases). Germline V gene sequence: CDR1 KGHSH, CDR2 LQKENI. V lost 3 bases and J lost 5, with 10 bases in between. This CDR3 comprises 13 residues. The DNA of the CDR3 is TGTGCCAGCTCACCGGGCAGGGAATATGGCTACACCTTC. Amino acid sequence: CASSPGREYGYTF.

A word on this clonotype: At one end the junction does not follow the germline gene, possibly because of a read error. The chain uses TRBV29-1 and TRBJ2-3, with D perhaps matching TRBD1 (5 bases). The CDR3 extends over 13 amino acids. Germline CDR1 and CDR2: SQVTM and ANQGSEA. This chain's CDR3 is CSVEGRVTDTRYF. CDR3 DNA sequence: TGCAGCGTTGAGGGCAGGGTGACAGATACGCGGTATTTT.

This clonotype was observed many times. This chain links TRBV25-1 with TRBJ2-7; 7 bases align to TRBD1. Germline-derived CDR1 and CDR2 are MGHDK and SYGVNS. The CDR3 sequence is 14 residues long. The ends lost 10 bases at V and 5 bases at J; junction bases unmatched: 14. CDR3 nucleotide sequence: TGTGCCACCTCTGGGACAGACCACTACCACGAGCAGTACTTC. Translated, it gives CATSGTDHYHEQYF.

This clonotype was counted between two and nine times. This rearrangement joins TRBV29-1 to TRBJ2-1, with 8 bases matching TRBD2. Germline values: CDR1 SQVTM, CDR2 ANQGSEA. This CDR3 spans 14 amino acids. Trimming removed 7 bases from V and 3 bases from J; junction bases left unmatched: 8. The chain's CDR3 is CSAANGRVYNEQFF. The DNA for the CDR3 is TGCAGCGCCGCGAACGGGAGGGTCTACAATGAGCAGTTCTTC.

In its sample, this clonotype was seen a few times. The chain uses TRBV12-3 or TRBV12-4 and TRBJ1-5; D unresolved. V lost 3 bases and J 5 bases, leaving 8 bases between the germline ends. This CDR3 contains 13 residues. The CDR3 DNA is TGTGCCAGCAGTTTGAGTGAGGATCAGCCCCAGCATTTT. Translating it yields CASSLSEDQPQHF.

This clonotype has only a few counts. In DNA form, the CDR3 reads TGTGCCAGCAGCTCTAGGGGTTTCCCCAATGAGCAGTTCTTC. This gives the protein CASSSRGFPNEQFF. The chain has TRBV13 and TRBJ2-1; D perhaps matches TRBD1 (5 bases). The germline gives CDR1 PRHDT, CDR2 FYEKMQ (reference sequence). The CDR3 runs 14 residues. Between the trimmed V and J ends, which lost 4 bases and 6 bases, there was a span of 13 bases.

This sequence joins TRBV3-1 and TRBJ2-4, with TRBD2 matching 12 bases. With V trimmed by 4 bases and J by 6 bases, 4 bases remained unmatched. The CDR3 length is 15 residues. Germline loops: CDR1 LGHDT, CDR2 YNNKEL (reference sequence). CDR3 region: CASSPLTSGRNIQYF. DNA of the CDR3: TGTGCCAGCAGCCCTTTGACTAGCGGGAGAAACATTCAGTACTTC.

This clonotype was seen a few times. V usage is TRBV7-2 and J usage is TRBJ2-7, with TRBD1 matching over 8 bases. V lost 5 bases, J lost 4 bases, and 10 bases stayed unmatched. Germline CDR1 and CDR2: SGHTA and FQGNSA. CDR3 length: 15 residues. The CDR3 spells CASSLADRELYEQYF. The CDR3 region has the DNA TGTGCCAGCAGCCTGGCGGACAGGGAACTTTACGAGCAGTACTTC.

At least ten counts were recorded for this clonotype. The chain uses TRBV5-1 and TRBJ1-1; no firm D call. Trimming shortened V by 0 bases and J by 0 bases, and 9 bases separated the two germline ends. The CDR3 consists of 15 residues. Germline V lookup: CDR1 SGHRS, CDR2 YFSETQ. CDR3 sequence (DNA): TGCGCCAGCAGCTTGGTAGCCGGTTTGAACACTGAAGCTTTCTTT. It yields the protein CASSLVAGLNTEAFF.

This chain connects TRBV20-1 to TRBJ2-4, with unresolved D. Trimming stripped 3 bases from V and 1 base from J, with 13 bases between. The germline V gene has CDR1 DFQATT and CDR2 SNEGSKA (reference sequence). The CDR3 is made up of 15 amino acids. Written as DNA, the CDR3 is TGCAGTGCTAGTCCTCCGGGCCCCGCCAAAAACATTCAGTACTTC. It translates to CSASPPGPAKNIQYF.

The chain recombines TRBV20-1 with TRBJ2-4; 8 bases line up with TRBD1. Germline V gene data show CDR1 as DFQATT and CDR2 as SNEGSKA (reference sequence). The CDR3 totals 15 residues. Trimming cost V 5 bases and J 2 bases; bases outside gene matches: 8. CDR3 region: CSAYRTGFTKNIQYF. The CDR3, as DNA: TGCAGTGCTTACCGGACAGGGTTTACCAAAAACATTCAGTACTTC.

V is TRBV18 and J is TRBJ1-4, with 7 bases fitting TRBD1. Unmatched junction bases numbered 4, after V lost 3 bases and J lost 0 bases. CDR1 and CDR2 from the germline V gene are KGHSH and LQKENI. The CDR3 length is 16 residues. The DNA of the CDR3 is TGTGCCAGCTCACCCCGGACAGGTTCAACTAATGAAAAACTGTTTTTT. Translation gives CASSPRTGSTNEKLFF.

This clonotype was detected many times. The J gene is TRBJ2-3, the V gene TRBV10-3; 8 bases line up with TRBD2. V was pared by 2 bases and J by 6 bases, with 10 bases of the junction left unmatched. The germline V gene encodes CDR1 ENHRY and CDR2 SYGVKD. The CDR3 loop spans 16 amino acids. CDR3 coding DNA: TGTGCCATCAGTGAGCTCAGCAGACTAGCGCGGGATACGCAGTATTTT. Its translation is CAISELSRLARDTQYF.

The chain links TRBV5-6 to TRBJ1-2; no clear D. The CDR3 is made up of 14 amino acids. CDR1 SGHDT and CDR2 YYEEEE come from the germline V gene. Between the trimmed V and J ends, which lost 0 bases and 2 bases, there was a span of 8 bases. CDR3 sequence reads: CASSLACTNYGYTF. The CDR3 DNA sequence: TGTGCCAGCAGCTTGGCCTGCACAAACTATGGCTACACCTTC.

The CDR3: CASSKREGGNEQFF. CDR3 DNA sequence: TGTGCCAGCAGTAAGCGGGAGGGGGGGAATGAGCAGTTCTTC. The chain is built from TRBV27 and TRBJ2-1; the match to TRBD2 covers 10 bases. With V trimmed by 5 bases and J by 7 bases, 5 bases remained unmatched. The CDR3 has 14 residues. The germline V gene encodes CDR1 MNHEY and CDR2 SMNVEV (reference sequence).

V gene TRBV7-2 combines with J gene TRBJ1-2; 7 positions agree with TRBD1. Germline V CDR1 and CDR2: SGHTA, FQGNSA. With V trimmed by 3 bases and J by 10 bases, 11 bases remained unmatched. This CDR3 has 14 residues. CDR3 region: CASSLTKDREPYTF. The CDR3, as DNA: TGTGCCAGCAGCTTGACCAAAGACAGGGAACCCTACACCTTC.

This sequence joins TRBV24-1 and TRBJ2-7; 10 nucleotides line up with TRBD2. The assigned J gene may be wrong: the sequence end matches TRBJ2-5 better. Looked up from germline, CDR1 is KGHDR and CDR2 is SFDVKD. This CDR3 is 15 amino acids long. The CDR3 region is CATSDLLAGEETQYF. CDR3 nucleotides: TGTGCCACCAGTGATTTGCTAGCGGGAGAAGAGACCCAGTACTTC.

V usage is TRBV12-3 or TRBV12-4 and J usage is TRBJ2-1, with TRBD2 matching 12 bases. V gave up 6 bases and J gave up 8 bases; unmatched junction bases: 5. This CDR3 is built from 14 residues. Here the CDR3 DNA reads TGTGCCAGCAGGCAACTAGCGGGGGGCTATGAGCAGTTCTTC. Translated, it gives CASRQLAGGYEQFF.

This clonotype turned up a few times. V and J are TRBV24-1 and TRBJ1-2; a possible D gene is TRBD1 (5 bases). The V gene lost 4 bases and the J gene lost 8 bases, with 16 bases spanning the gap. The germline gives CDR1 KGHDR, CDR2 SFDVKD. CDR3 length: 14 residues. The CDR3 spells CATSEPPRERGYTF. In DNA, the CDR3 is TGTGCCACCAGTGAACCGCCCAGGGAACGGGGCTACACCTTC.

This clonotype was found once. The rearrangement uses TRBV3-1 and TRBJ2-2; maybe TRBD2 (5 bases). CDR1 is LGHDT and CDR2 is YNNKEL in the germline V gene (reference sequence). This CDR3 region has 13 residues. V dropped 3 bases and J dropped 5 bases, with 7 bases sitting between them. CDR3 region: CASSHGVTGELFF. CDR3 nucleotide sequence: TGTGCCAGCAGCCACGGGGTTACCGGGGAGCTGTTTTTT.